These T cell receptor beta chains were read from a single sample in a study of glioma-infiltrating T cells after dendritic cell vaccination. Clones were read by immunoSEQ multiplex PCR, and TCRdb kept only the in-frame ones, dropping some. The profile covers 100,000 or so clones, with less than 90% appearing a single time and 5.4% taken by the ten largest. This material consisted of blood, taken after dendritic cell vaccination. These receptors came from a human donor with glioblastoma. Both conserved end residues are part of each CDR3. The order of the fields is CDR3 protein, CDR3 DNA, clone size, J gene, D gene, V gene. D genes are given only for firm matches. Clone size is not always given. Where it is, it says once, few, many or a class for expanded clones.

CDR3aa: CASSLTLGVNYGYTF
CDR3nt: TGTGCCAGCAGTTTAACCCTCGGGGTAAACTATGGCTACACCTTC
abundance: -
j_gene: TRBJ1-2
d_gene: -
v_gene: TRBV28

CDR3aa: CASSPRLTGVRTGELFF
CDR3nt: TGTGCCAGCAGCCCCCGTCTAACGGGAGTAAGGACCGGGGAGCTGTTTTTT
abundance: few
j_gene: TRBJ2-2
d_gene: -
v_gene: TRBV9

CDR3aa: CAIFSGPQAQGYTF
CDR3nt: TGTGCCATCTTCTCCGGTCCGCAGGCTCAAGGCTACACCTTC
abundance: once
j_gene: TRBJ1-2
d_gene: -
v_gene: TRBV10-3

CDR3aa: CASSDGPAGGYTF
CDR3nt: TGTGCCAGCAGTGACGGCCCCGCGGGCGGCTACACCTTC
abundance: -
j_gene: TRBJ1-2
d_gene: -
v_gene: TRBV2

CDR3aa: CAWSVRLAGNLNEQFF
CDR3nt: TGTGCCTGGAGTGTAAGGCTAGCGGGGAATCTAAATGAGCAGTTCTTC
abundance: -
j_gene: TRBJ2-1
d_gene: TRBD2
v_gene: TRBV30

CDR3aa: CASSLMGYSNQPQHF
CDR3nt: TGTGCCAGCAGTTTAATGGGCTATAGCAATCAGCCCCAGCATTTT
abundance: -
j_gene: TRBJ1-5
d_gene: -
v_gene: TRBV27

CDR3aa: CASMRERYTYEQYF
CDR3nt: TGTGCCAGCATGCGGGAGCGGTATACCTACGAGCAGTACTTC
abundance: -
j_gene: TRBJ2-7
d_gene: TRBD2
v_gene: TRBV2

CDR3aa: CASSLRGLAGFVYF
CDR3nt: TGTGCCAGCAGTTTAAGGGGACTAGCGGGATTCGTGTACTTC
abundance: once
j_gene: TRBJ2-7
d_gene: TRBD2
v_gene: TRBV28

CDR3aa: CASSLYGQGDSGTEAFF
CDR3nt: TGTGCCAGCAGCTTATACGGACAGGGGGATTCTGGTACTGAAGCTTTCTTT
abundance: few
j_gene: TRBJ1-1
d_gene: TRBD1
v_gene: TRBV7-6

CDR3aa: CASSFVREAKSQAFF
CDR3nt: TGTGCCAGCAGCTTCGTAAGGGAGGCCAAGAGTCAGGCTTTCTTT
abundance: -
j_gene: TRBJ1-1
d_gene: -
v_gene: TRBV11-2

CDR3aa: CASRGWGQISYEQYF
CDR3nt: TGTGCCAGCAGGGGCTGGGGACAGATCTCCTACGAACAGTACTTC
abundance: -
j_gene: TRBJ2-7
d_gene: TRBD1
v_gene: TRBV6-1

CDR3aa: CASSRDRDSAQRQPQHF
CDR3nt: TGTGCCAGCAGTCGAGACCGGGACAGCGCACAGCGGCAGCCCCAGCATTTT
abundance: -
j_gene: TRBJ1-5
d_gene: TRBD1
v_gene: TRBV11-2

CDR3aa: CASSSGGGGNYEQYF
CDR3nt: TGTGCCAGCAGTTCGGGGGGTGGGGGTAACTACGAGCAGTACTTC
abundance: -
j_gene: TRBJ2-7
d_gene: TRBD2
v_gene: TRBV28

CDR3aa: CASSPGLAGGYEQYF
CDR3nt: TGTGCCAGCTCACCGGGACTAGCGGGAGGCTACGAGCAGTACTTC
abundance: -
j_gene: TRBJ2-7
d_gene: TRBD2
v_gene: TRBV18

CDR3aa: CASSLTGTIYEQYF
CDR3nt: TGTGCCAGCAGCTTGACCGGGACAATCTACGAGCAGTACTTC
abundance: few
j_gene: TRBJ2-7
d_gene: -
v_gene: TRBV5-5

CDR3aa: CASSPGGKKMASYNEQFF
CDR3nt: TGTGCCAGCTCACCTGGGGGCAAAAAAATGGCCTCCTACAATGAGCAGTTCTTC
abundance: -
j_gene: TRBJ2-1
d_gene: -
v_gene: TRBV18

CDR3aa: CASSDGQFSGNTIYF
CDR3nt: TGTGCCAGCAGTGACGGACAGTTCTCTGGAAACACCATATATTTT
abundance: few
j_gene: TRBJ1-3
d_gene: -
v_gene: TRBV2

CDR3aa: CASTAGEIQYF
CDR3nt: TGTGCCAGCACCGCCGGGGAAATACAGTACTTC
abundance: -
j_gene: TRBJ2-5
d_gene: -
v_gene: TRBV11-1

CDR3aa: CASTDRGKEQYF
CDR3nt: TGTGCCAGTACGGACAGGGGGAAAGAGCAGTACTTC
abundance: -
j_gene: TRBJ2-5
d_gene: TRBD1
v_gene: TRBV19

CDR3aa: CASGGIRAYEQYF
CDR3nt: TGTGCCAGCGGGGGGATCCGGGCCTACGAGCAGTACTTC
abundance: -
j_gene: TRBJ2-7
d_gene: -
v_gene: TRBV28

CDR3aa: CASSPDRAEQYF
CDR3nt: TGTGCCAGCTCACCGGACAGGGCCGAGCAGTACTTC
abundance: -
j_gene: TRBJ2-7
d_gene: TRBD1
v_gene: TRBV18

CDR3aa: CAISGRLAGGTGELFF
CDR3nt: TGTGCCATCAGTGGAAGACTAGCGGGAGGTACCGGGGAGCTGTTTTTT
abundance: -
j_gene: TRBJ2-2
d_gene: TRBD2
v_gene: TRBV10-3

CDR3aa: CASRNTGDLWF
CDR3nt: TGTGCCAGCAGAAATACAGGAGACCTCTGGTTC
abundance: -
j_gene: TRBJ2-7
d_gene: -
v_gene: TRBV6-5

CDR3aa: CASSLLAGSTDTQYF
CDR3nt: TGTGCCAGCAGTCTCCTAGCGGGAAGCACAGATACGCAGTATTTT
abundance: -
j_gene: TRBJ2-3
d_gene: TRBD2
v_gene: TRBV28

CDR3aa: CASSFSSGSSYEQYF
CDR3nt: TGTGCCAGCAGCTTTTCTAGCGGAAGCTCCTACGAGCAGTACTTC
abundance: once
j_gene: TRBJ2-7
d_gene: TRBD2
v_gene: TRBV5-4

CDR3aa: CASSQLNFLGASYEQYF
CDR3nt: TGCGCCAGCAGTCAACTTAACTTCTTGGGGGCTAGCTACGAGCAGTACTTC
abundance: few
j_gene: TRBJ2-7
d_gene: -
v_gene: TRBV23-1

CDR3aa: CASRSASGYYEQYF
CDR3nt: TGTGCCAGCAGGTCAGCTAGCGGATATTACGAGCAGTACTTC
abundance: -
j_gene: TRBJ2-7
d_gene: TRBD2
v_gene: TRBV7-9

CDR3aa: CASSRTGRFLDTEAFF
CDR3nt: TGTGCCAGCAGCCGGACAGGGAGATTTCTGGACACTGAAGCTTTCTTT
abundance: few
j_gene: TRBJ1-1
d_gene: TRBD1
v_gene: TRBV5-4

CDR3aa: CSAREVRGYTF
CDR3nt: TGCAGTGCTAGAGAGGTGCGGGGCTACACCTTC
abundance: -
j_gene: TRBJ1-2
d_gene: -
v_gene: TRBV20-1

CDR3aa: CASSERLAGEGEQYF
CDR3nt: TGTGCCAGCAGTGAAAGACTAGCGGGAGAAGGCGAGCAGTACTTC
abundance: -
j_gene: TRBJ2-7
d_gene: TRBD2
v_gene: TRBV2

CDR3aa: CASSDGTFYEQYF
CDR3nt: TGTGCCAGCAGCGACGGGACTTTCTACGAGCAGTACTTC
abundance: many
j_gene: TRBJ2-7
d_gene: -
v_gene: TRBV7-9

CDR3aa: CASSLVHTETGELFF
CDR3nt: TGTGCCAGCAGCTTAGTACACACGGAGACCGGGGAGCTGTTTTTT
abundance: -
j_gene: TRBJ2-2
d_gene: -
v_gene: TRBV11-3

CDR3aa: CASMHGQGFEQYF
CDR3nt: TGTGCCAGTATGCACGGACAGGGGTTCGAGCAGTACTTC
abundance: -
j_gene: TRBJ2-7
d_gene: TRBD1
v_gene: TRBV19

CDR3aa: CAWSAGQGTQYF
CDR3nt: TGTGCCTGGAGCGCGGGACAGGGTACGCAGTATTTT
abundance: few
j_gene: TRBJ2-3
d_gene: TRBD1
v_gene: TRBV30

CDR3aa: CSQSGAASPLHF
CDR3nt: TGCTCACAAAGCGGGGCGGCTTCACCCCTCCACTTT
abundance: once
j_gene: TRBJ1-6
d_gene: -
v_gene: TRBV23-1

CDR3aa: CAWSVGGGAFF
CDR3nt: TGTGCCTGGAGTGTGGGGGGGGGAGCTTTCTTT
abundance: -
j_gene: TRBJ1-1
d_gene: -
v_gene: TRBV30

CDR3aa: CASRATGDSVYEQYF
CDR3nt: TGTGCCAGCAGGGCCACAGGGGACTCCGTCTACGAGCAGTACTTC
abundance: -
j_gene: TRBJ2-7
d_gene: -
v_gene: TRBV6-1

CDR3aa: CASTHGQYNQPQHF
CDR3nt: TGTGCCAGCACCCACGGACAGTACAATCAGCCCCAGCATTTT
abundance: -
j_gene: TRBJ1-5
d_gene: -
v_gene: TRBV2

CDR3aa: CASSPAGTSSLEQYF
CDR3nt: TGTGCCAGCAGTCCCGCCGGGACTAGCTCCCTCGAGCAGTACTTC
abundance: -
j_gene: TRBJ2-7
d_gene: TRBD2
v_gene: TRBV6-1

CDR3aa: CAWGTSGRFSYNEQFF
CDR3nt: TGTGCCTGGGGGACTAGCGGGAGGTTCTCCTACAATGAGCAGTTCTTC
abundance: -
j_gene: TRBJ2-1
d_gene: TRBD2
v_gene: TRBV30

CDR3aa: CASSLVTAYNEQFF
CDR3nt: TGTGCCAGCAGCTTGGTAACAGCTTACAATGAGCAGTTCTTC
abundance: -
j_gene: TRBJ2-1
d_gene: -
v_gene: TRBV5-8

CDR3aa: CASSEAAHMNTEAFF
CDR3nt: TGTGCCAGCAGTGAAGCGGCCCACATGAACACTGAAGCTTTCTTT
abundance: -
j_gene: TRBJ1-1
d_gene: -
v_gene: TRBV6-1

CDR3aa: CASSRRSGRIPRELFF
CDR3nt: TGTGCCAGCAGTCGCCGTAGCGGGAGGATACCCCGGGAGCTGTTTTTT
abundance: -
j_gene: TRBJ2-2
d_gene: TRBD2
v_gene: TRBV5-8

CDR3aa: CAWSEQGAFSSAFF
CDR3nt: TGTGCCTGGAGCGAACAGGGGGCGTTTTCGTCGGCTTTCTTT
abundance: once
j_gene: TRBJ1-1
d_gene: TRBD1
v_gene: TRBV30

CDR3aa: CASSLGDPAWDTQYF
CDR3nt: TGCGCCAGCAGCCTAGGAGATCCAGCTTGGGATACGCAGTATTTT
abundance: few
j_gene: TRBJ2-3
d_gene: -
v_gene: TRBV5-1

CDR3aa: CASSLAGGPYEQYF
CDR3nt: TGTGCCAGCAGCTTAGCGGGGGGGCCTTACGAGCAGTACTTC
abundance: -
j_gene: TRBJ2-7
d_gene: TRBD2
v_gene: TRBV7-3

CDR3aa: CASSPPARSGGGETQYF
CDR3nt: TGTGCCAGCAGTCCCCCGGCAAGAAGCGGGGGGGGAGAGACCCAGTACTTC
abundance: -
j_gene: TRBJ2-5
d_gene: TRBD2
v_gene: TRBV7-9

CDR3aa: CASRETQGFSTEAFF
CDR3nt: TGCGCCAGCAGGGAAACACAGGGATTTAGTACTGAAGCTTTCTTT
abundance: -
j_gene: TRBJ1-1
d_gene: -
v_gene: TRBV10-1

CDR3aa: CASSFRGGNTEAFF
CDR3nt: TGCGCCAGCAGCTTCCGGGGGGGGAACACTGAAGCTTTCTTT
abundance: -
j_gene: TRBJ1-1
d_gene: -
v_gene: TRBV5-1

CDR3aa: CASSFASGSLLREQYF
CDR3nt: TGTGCCAGCAGTTTTGCTAGCGGGAGTTTACTTCGGGAGCAGTACTTC
abundance: -
j_gene: TRBJ2-7
d_gene: TRBD2
v_gene: TRBV5-4

CDR3aa: CASSLQGLAGVNEQFF
CDR3nt: TGCGCCAGCAGCTTACAGGGACTAGCGGGAGTCAATGAGCAGTTCTTC
abundance: -
j_gene: TRBJ2-1
d_gene: TRBD2
v_gene: TRBV5-1

CDR3aa: CASSPRTSGGPYQETQYF
CDR3nt: TGTGCCAGCAGTCCACGGACTAGCGGGGGGCCTTACCAAGAGACCCAGTACTTC
abundance: -
j_gene: TRBJ2-5
d_gene: TRBD2
v_gene: TRBV27

CDR3aa: CASRPTDTDTQYF
CDR3nt: TGTGCCAGCAGACCGACAGACACAGATACGCAGTATTTT
abundance: -
j_gene: TRBJ2-3
d_gene: -
v_gene: TRBV6-5